This TCR beta chain was sequenced in a study of T cells after yellow fever vaccination. About the research overall: The fractions with low cell numbers were processed using SMART-Seq v4 Ultra Low Input.

The length of the CDR3 is 16 residues. In germline, CDR1 is SGHRS, CDR2 YFSETQ. V was clipped by 3 bases and J by 1 base; unmatched bases: 7. Overall study results and limits: Clonotype sharing between CD4 and CD8 compartments was small. Among primary-vaccination clones, most reappeared after the booster, at 95% to 96% for CD4 and around 91% for CD8.

From the 5' RACE reads, TCRdb called clonotypes with MiXCR, one entry per CDR3 protein. The sample comprises a few hundred thousand distinct CDR3 sequences, 7.5% to 9.5% of which are singletons, and around 3.1% rests with the top ten. This clonotype was counted only a few times. Its specificity is not known. Sequences were derived from CD4+ T cells sorted from PBMCs, sampled 5 days after the yellow fever booster vaccination. The V gene is TRBV5-1, the J gene TRBJ1-1; 9 positions agree with TRBD1. The sequence derives from a young man who received the YFV17D yellow fever vaccine. In DNA, the CDR3 is TGCGCCAGCAGCTGGAAGGGACAGGGCCAGAACACTGAAGCTTTCTTT. Protein sequence: CASSWKGQGQNTEAFF.